The 16 T cell receptor beta chains below all came from one sample that was sequenced in a study of chemoradiotherapy in HPV16-positive cancers. The protocol was immunoSEQ multiplex PCR, while the TCRdb copy is restricted to in-frame clones and leaves out a portion. The repertoire holds hundreds of clones, with roughly 89% as singletons. The specimen was tumor tissue, collected from a patient who underwent chemoradiotherapy. These receptors all stem from a human donor with HPV-associated anogenital cancer.

This chain joins TRBV5-6 and TRBJ1-5, with D possibly being TRBD1 (5 bases). The V gene's germline CDR1 is SGHDT and CDR2 YYEEEE. The CDR3 has 13 amino acids. Trimming took 4 bases from V and 6 from J, leaving 11 bases between them. The chain's CDR3 is CASSPQGGQPQHF. In nucleotides, the CDR3 is TGTGCCAGCAGCCCCCAGGGAGGTCAGCCCCAGCATTTT.

This chain links TRBV18 with TRBJ1-1; 7 bases line up with TRBD1. Germline trimming cut 6 bases from V and 6 bases from J; bases unmatched to any gene: 7. This CDR3 contains 13 residues. Germline values: CDR1 KGHSH, CDR2 LQKENI. CDR3 sequence reads: CASSPDREAEAFF. Written as DNA, the CDR3 is TGTGCCAGCTCCCCTGACAGGGAGGCTGAAGCTTTCTTT.

This clone appeared once. The V and J genes are TRBV7-2 and TRBJ2-2, with D possibly called TRBD1 or TRBD2 (6 bases each). The CDR3 loop spans 16 amino acids. Germline CDR1 reads SGHTA; CDR2 reads FQGNSA. V gave up 2 bases and J gave up 5 bases, with 15 bases separating them. The DNA of the CDR3 is TGTGCCAGCAGCTTAAGCTGGGGGGCGGGGACCGGGGAGCTGTTTTTT. Residues: CASSLSWGAGTGELFF.

The chain couples TRBV9 to TRBJ2-7, with 8 positions matching TRBD2. This CDR3 is built from 16 residues. Looked up from germline, CDR1 is SGDLS and CDR2 is YYNGEE. V lost 4 bases and J lost 0; bases outside the gene matches: 9. The CDR3, as DNA: TGTGCCAGCAGCCCCCGAACTAGCGGCGCCTCCTACGAGCAGTACTTC. It translates to CASSPRTSGASYEQYF.

The count of this clone is one. The gene calls are TRBV18 and TRBJ2-7; D gene uncertain. The V gene's germline CDR1 is KGHSH and CDR2 LQKENI. Deletions cut 2 bases from V and 4 bases from J, with 12 bases between. The CDR3 is 14 residues long. The chain's CDR3 is CASSPGTMGYEQYF. CDR3 bases: TGTGCCAGCTCACCAGGTACCATGGGGTACGAGCAGTACTTC.

The V and J genes are TRBV12-5 and TRBJ2-6, with D maybe TRBD1 (6 bases). V was clipped by 6 bases and J by 4 bases, with 10 bases between them. The CDR3 has 14 amino acids. The germline gives CDR1 LGHNT, CDR2 FRNRAP. CDR3 in amino acids: CASGVGGGANVLTF. The DNA of the CDR3 is TGTGCTAGTGGCGTTGGGGGCGGGGCCAACGTCCTGACTTTC.

The chain uses TRBV7-2 and TRBJ2-1, with 9 bases identical to TRBD1. The CDR3 is 15 amino acids. The V gene's germline CDR1 is SGHTA and CDR2 FQGNSA. Trimming took 2 bases from V and 14 from J; bases not matched to a gene: 13. The CDR3 bases are TGTGCCAGCAGCTTAAATAAGGCCAGCGGGACAGGGAAGTTCTTC. Its translation is CASSLNKASGTGKFF.

The CDR3 DNA sequence: TGTGCCAGTAGTATAAATGGGGACGGGAACACTGAAGCTTTCTTT. Translation: CASSINGDGNTEAFF. This chain uses TRBV19 with TRBJ1-1; TRBD1 might be the D (5 bases). CDR1 is LNHDA and CDR2 is SQIVND in the germline V gene (reference sequence). Trimming left V 2 bases short and J 1 base short, with 11 bases between. This CDR3 contains 15 residues.

This chain uses TRBV27 with TRBJ1-1; D perhaps matches TRBD1 (5 bases). V dropped 0 bases and J dropped 5 bases, with 13 bases sitting between them. CDR1 and CDR2 from the germline V gene are MNHEY and SMNVEV (reference sequence). The CDR3 extends over 15 amino acids. Written as DNA, the CDR3 is TGTGCCAGCAGTTTATCGTATGTGGGGCGGACTGAAGCTTTCTTT. Translated, it gives CASSLSYVGRTEAFF.

This clone was found a few times. This chain joins TRBV5-1 and TRBJ1-5; weak D call: TRBD1 (6 bases). The germline V gene encodes CDR1 SGHRS and CDR2 YFSETQ. V was cut by 0 bases and J by 6 bases, with 10 bases left in between. The length of the CDR3 is 14 residues. DNA for the CDR3: TGCGCCAGCAGCTTGGGATTGGGGGCTCAGCCCCAGCATTTT. Its protein is CASSLGLGAQPQHF.

The chain uses TRBV5-1 and TRBJ1-2; TRBD1 aligns across 9 bases. The V segment lost 3 bases and the J segment 5 bases; nucleotides outside the gene matches: 11. Germline CDR1 reads SGHRS; CDR2 reads YFSETQ. This CDR3 is built from 16 residues. CDR3 protein: CASSSITGGRSYGYTF. The CDR3 region has the DNA TGCGCCAGCAGCTCAATAACAGGGGGCCGGTCGTATGGCTACACCTTC.

The chain recombines TRBV30 with TRBJ1-4; D gene uncertain. This CDR3 is built from 16 residues. Trimming cost V 0 bases and J 0 bases, with 11 bases left between them. The germline gives CDR1 GTSNPN, CDR2 SVGIG (reference sequence). CDR3 sequence (DNA): TGTGCCTGGAGTGTAAGCGGGCTGACAACTAATGAAAAACTGTTTTTT. This codes for CAWSVSGLTTNEKLFF.

The chain uses TRBV27 and TRBJ2-7; D gene uncertain. In germline, CDR1 is MNHEY, CDR2 SMNVEV (reference sequence). The CDR3 loop spans 13 amino acids. With 5 bases removed from V and 1 base from J, the gap between germline ends came to 9 bases. The CDR3 DNA is TGTGCCAGCAGTAACCTCCTTTCCTACGAGCAGTACTTC. This gives the protein CASSNLLSYEQYF.

The CDR3: CASSLRESNNSPLHF. CDR3 bases: TGCGCCAGCAGCTTACGGGAGTCCAATAATTCACCCCTCCACTTT. The rearrangement uses TRBV5-1 and TRBJ1-6; D remains ambiguous. Between the trimmed V and J ends, which lost 2 bases and 5 bases, there was a span of 11 bases. The CDR3 is made up of 15 amino acids. Germline CDR1 is SGHRS and CDR2 is YFSETQ.

This clone was counted only a few times. The chain is built from TRBV11-2 and TRBJ1-2, with a possible D match to TRBD1 (6 bases). Trimming took off 5 bases at V and 8 bases at J, with 15 bases between the two ends. The CDR3 is 13 residues long. Germline V lookup: CDR1 SGHAT, CDR2 FQNNGV. The CDR3 DNA reads as TGTGCCAGCAGCCTAGTCGCAGGGGAAGGCTACACCTTC. It specifies CASSLVAGEGYTF.

V gene TRBV7-8 combines with J gene TRBJ1-5; D might be TRBD1 (5 bases). Germline V lookup: CDR1 SGHVS, CDR2 FQNEAQ. Trimming took 1 base from V and 6 from J, leaving 7 bases between them. CDR3 length: 13 residues. CDR3 in amino acids: CASSLEGIQPQHF. CDR3 bases: TGTGCCAGCAGCTTAGAGGGGATTCAGCCCCAGCATTTT.